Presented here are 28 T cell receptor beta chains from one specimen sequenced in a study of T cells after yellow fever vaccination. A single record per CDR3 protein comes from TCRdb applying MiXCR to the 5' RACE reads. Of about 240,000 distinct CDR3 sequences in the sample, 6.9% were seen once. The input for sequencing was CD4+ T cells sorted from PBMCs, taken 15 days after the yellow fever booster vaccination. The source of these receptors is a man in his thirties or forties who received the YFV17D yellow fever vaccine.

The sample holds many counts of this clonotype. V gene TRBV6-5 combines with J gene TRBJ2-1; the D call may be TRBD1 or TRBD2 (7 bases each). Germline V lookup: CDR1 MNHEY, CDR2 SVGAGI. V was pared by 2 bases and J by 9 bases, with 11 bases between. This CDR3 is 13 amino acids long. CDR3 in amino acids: CASSYARGGEQFF. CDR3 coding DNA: TGTGCCAGCAGTTACGCCAGGGGGGGTGAGCAGTTCTTC.

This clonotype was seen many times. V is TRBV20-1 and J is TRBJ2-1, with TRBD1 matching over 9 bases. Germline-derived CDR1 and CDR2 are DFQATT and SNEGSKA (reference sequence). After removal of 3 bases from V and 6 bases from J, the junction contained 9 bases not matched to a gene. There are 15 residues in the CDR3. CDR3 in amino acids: CSARNPGQGPNEQFF. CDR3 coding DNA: TGCAGTGCTAGGAACCCGGGACAGGGTCCCAATGAGCAGTTCTTC.

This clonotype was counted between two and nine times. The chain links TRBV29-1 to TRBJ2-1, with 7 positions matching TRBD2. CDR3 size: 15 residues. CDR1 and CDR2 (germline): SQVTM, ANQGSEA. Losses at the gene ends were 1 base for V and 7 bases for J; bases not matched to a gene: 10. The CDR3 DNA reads TGCAGCGTTGAAGGGTGGGGCGGGAGTGTAAATGAGCAGTTCTTC. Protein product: CSVEGWGGSVNEQFF.

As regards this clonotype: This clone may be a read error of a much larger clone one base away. The CDR3 DNA reads TGTGCCAGCAGCAACCGGGACAGTGAGTGGGATGAGCAGTTCTTC. As protein: CASSNRDSEWDEQFF. The rearrangement joins TRBV9 to TRBJ2-1; 7 bases map to TRBD1. This CDR3 spans 15 amino acids. Germline-derived CDR1 and CDR2 are SGDLS and YYNGEE. V shed 4 bases and J 8 bases; nucleotides not matched to a gene: 12.

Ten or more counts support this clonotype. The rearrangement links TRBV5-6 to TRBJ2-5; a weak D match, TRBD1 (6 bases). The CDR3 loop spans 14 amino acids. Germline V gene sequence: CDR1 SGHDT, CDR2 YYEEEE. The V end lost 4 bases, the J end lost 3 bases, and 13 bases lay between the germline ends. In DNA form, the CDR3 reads TGTGCCAGCAGCCAGGGGTCCGCGGAAGAGACCCAGTACTTC. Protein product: CASSQGSAEETQYF.

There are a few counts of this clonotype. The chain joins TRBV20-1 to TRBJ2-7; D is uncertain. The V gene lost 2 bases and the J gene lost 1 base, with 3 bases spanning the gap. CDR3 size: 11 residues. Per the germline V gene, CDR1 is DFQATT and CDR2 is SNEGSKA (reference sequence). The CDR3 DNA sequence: TGCAGTGCTAGATTGTCCTACGAGCAGTACTTC. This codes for CSARLSYEQYF.

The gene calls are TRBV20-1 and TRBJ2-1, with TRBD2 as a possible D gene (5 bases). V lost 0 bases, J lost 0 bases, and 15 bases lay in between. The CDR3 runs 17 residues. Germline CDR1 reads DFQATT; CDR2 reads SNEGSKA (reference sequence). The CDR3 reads CSARDSITGSSYNEQFF. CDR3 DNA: TGCAGTGCTAGAGATTCGATAACGGGGAGCTCCTACAATGAGCAGTTCTTC.

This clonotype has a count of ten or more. The CDR3 sequence: CSAITGGLAYYNEQFF. In DNA form, the CDR3 reads TGCAGTGCTATCACGGGCGGACTAGCTTACTACAATGAGCAGTTCTTC. This chain uses TRBV20-1 with TRBJ2-1, with 8 nucleotides matching TRBD2. J lost 3 bases, V lost 4 bases, and 11 bases had no gene match. The length of the CDR3 is 16 residues. CDR1 and CDR2 (germline): DFQATT, SNEGSKA (reference sequence).

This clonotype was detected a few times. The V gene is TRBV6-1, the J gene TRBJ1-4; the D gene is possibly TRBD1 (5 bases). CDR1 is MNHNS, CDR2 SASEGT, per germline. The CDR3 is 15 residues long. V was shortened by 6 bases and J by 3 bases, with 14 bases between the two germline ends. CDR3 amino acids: CASSQGLRPNEKLFF. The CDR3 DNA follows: TGTGCCAGCAGCCAGGGATTGAGGCCTAATGAAAAACTGTTTTTT.

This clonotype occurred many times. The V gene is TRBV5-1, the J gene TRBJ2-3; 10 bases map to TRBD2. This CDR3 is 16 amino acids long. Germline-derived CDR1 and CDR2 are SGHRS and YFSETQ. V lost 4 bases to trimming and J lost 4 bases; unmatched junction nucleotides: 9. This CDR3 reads CASSLSPSGSADTQYF. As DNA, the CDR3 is TGCGCCAGCAGCCTGAGCCCTAGCGGGAGCGCAGATACGCAGTATTTT.

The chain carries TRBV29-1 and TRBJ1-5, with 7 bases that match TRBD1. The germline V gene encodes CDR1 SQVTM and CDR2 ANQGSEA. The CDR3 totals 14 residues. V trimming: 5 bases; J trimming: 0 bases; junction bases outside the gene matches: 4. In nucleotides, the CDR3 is TGCAGCGTTAAGACAGGGACTAGCAATCAGCCCCAGCATTTT. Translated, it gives CSVKTGTSNQPQHF.

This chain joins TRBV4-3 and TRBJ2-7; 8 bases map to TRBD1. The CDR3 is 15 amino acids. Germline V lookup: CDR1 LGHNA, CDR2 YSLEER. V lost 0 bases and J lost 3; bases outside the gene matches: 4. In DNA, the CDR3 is TGCGCCAGCAGCCAAGACAGGGGGCAATTCTACGAGCAGTACTTC. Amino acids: CASSQDRGQFYEQYF.

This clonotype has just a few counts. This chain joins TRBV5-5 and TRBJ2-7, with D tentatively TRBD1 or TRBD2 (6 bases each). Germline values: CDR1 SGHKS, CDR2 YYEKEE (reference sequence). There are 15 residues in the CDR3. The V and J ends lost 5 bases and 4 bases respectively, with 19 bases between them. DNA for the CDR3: TGTGCCAGCAGAAGGGACCGCGGAGGGGGGTACGAGCAGTACTTC. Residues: CASRRDRGGGYEQYF.

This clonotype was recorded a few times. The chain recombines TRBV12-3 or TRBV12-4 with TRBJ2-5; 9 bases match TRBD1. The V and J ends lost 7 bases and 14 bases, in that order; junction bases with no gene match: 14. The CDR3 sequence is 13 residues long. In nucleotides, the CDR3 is TGTGCCAGCATCACATGGGTGGACAGGGGCCATTACTTC. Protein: CASITWVDRGHYF.

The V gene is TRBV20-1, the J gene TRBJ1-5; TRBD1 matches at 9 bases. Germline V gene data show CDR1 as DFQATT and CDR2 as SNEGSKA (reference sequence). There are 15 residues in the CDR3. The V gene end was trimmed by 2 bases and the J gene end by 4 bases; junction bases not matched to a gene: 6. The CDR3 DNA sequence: TGCAGTGCTAGACTAACGACAGGGGGGAATCAGCCCCAGCATTTT. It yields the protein CSARLTTGGNQPQHF.

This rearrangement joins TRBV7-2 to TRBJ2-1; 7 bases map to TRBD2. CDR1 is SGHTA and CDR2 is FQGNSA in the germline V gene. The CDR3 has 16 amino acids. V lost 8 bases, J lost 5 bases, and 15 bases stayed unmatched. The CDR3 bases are TGTGCCAGCTATTCTCGCTTAGGCGGGAGTAACAATGAGCAGTTCTTC. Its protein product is CASYSRLGGSNNEQFF.

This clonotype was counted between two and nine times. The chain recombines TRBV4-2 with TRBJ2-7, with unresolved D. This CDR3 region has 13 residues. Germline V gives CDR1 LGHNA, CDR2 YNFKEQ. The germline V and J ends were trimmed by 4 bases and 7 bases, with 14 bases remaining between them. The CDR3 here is CASSRPDSQEQYF. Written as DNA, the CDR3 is TGTGCCAGCAGCCGGCCCGACTCTCAAGAGCAGTACTTC.

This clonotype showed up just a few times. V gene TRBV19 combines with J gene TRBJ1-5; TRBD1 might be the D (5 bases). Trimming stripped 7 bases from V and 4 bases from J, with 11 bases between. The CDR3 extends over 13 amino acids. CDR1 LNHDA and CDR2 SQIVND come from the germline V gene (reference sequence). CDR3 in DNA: TGTGCCAGTAAGACAGCCCTAAATCAGCCCCAGCATTTT. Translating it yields CASKTALNQPQHF.

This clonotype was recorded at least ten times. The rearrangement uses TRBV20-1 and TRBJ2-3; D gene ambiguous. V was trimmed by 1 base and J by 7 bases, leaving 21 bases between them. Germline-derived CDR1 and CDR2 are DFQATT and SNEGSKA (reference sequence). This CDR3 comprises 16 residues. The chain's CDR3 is CSARAPWYLRANTQYF. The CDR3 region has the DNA TGCAGTGCTAGAGCCCCCTGGTACCTAAGGGCGAATACGCAGTATTTT.

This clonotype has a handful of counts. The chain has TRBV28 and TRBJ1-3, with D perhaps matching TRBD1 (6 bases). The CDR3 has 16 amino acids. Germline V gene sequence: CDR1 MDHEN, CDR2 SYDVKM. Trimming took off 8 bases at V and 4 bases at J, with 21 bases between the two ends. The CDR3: CASLTGGRNRGNTIYF. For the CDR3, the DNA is TGTGCCAGCCTTACGGGGGGCAGAAATCGGGGAAACACCATATATTTT.

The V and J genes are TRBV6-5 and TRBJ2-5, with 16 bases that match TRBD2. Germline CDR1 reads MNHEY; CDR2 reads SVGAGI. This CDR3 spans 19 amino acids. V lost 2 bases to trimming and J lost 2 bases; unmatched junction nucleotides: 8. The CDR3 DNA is TGTGCCAGCAGTTACGGTTCGGGACTAGCGGGAGGGGGACAAGAGACCCAGTACTTC. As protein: CASSYGSGLAGGGQETQYF.

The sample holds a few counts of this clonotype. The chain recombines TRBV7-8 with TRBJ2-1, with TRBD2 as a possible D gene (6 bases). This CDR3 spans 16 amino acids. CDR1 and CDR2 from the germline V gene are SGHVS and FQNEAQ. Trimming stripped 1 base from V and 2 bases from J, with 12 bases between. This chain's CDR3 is CASSLGSGAPYNEQFF. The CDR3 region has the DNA TGTGCCAGCAGCTTAGGTTCGGGAGCTCCCTACAATGAGCAGTTCTTC.

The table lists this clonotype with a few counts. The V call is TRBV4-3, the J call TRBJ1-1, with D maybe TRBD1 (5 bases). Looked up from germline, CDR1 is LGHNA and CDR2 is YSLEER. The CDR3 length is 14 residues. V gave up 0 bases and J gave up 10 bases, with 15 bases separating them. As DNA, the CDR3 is TGCGCCAGCAGCCAAGATGTGGGGGGGAAGAGAGCTTTCTTT. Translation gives CASSQDVGGKRAFF.

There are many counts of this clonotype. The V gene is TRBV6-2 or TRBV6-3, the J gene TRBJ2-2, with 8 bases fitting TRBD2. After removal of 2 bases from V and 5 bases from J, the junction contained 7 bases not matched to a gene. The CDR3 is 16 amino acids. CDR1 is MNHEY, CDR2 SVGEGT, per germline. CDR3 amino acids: CASSYPTGGPTGELFF. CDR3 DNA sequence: TGTGCCAGCAGTTACCCGACGGGAGGGCCGACCGGGGAGCTGTTTTTT.

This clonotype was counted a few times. For the CDR3, the DNA is TGTGCCAGCAGCTTATCGACAGCAGTTTATGGCTACACCTTC. This codes for CASSLSTAVYGYTF. The chain employs TRBV7-2 and TRBJ1-2, with a weak D call TRBD1 (5 bases). Trimming stripped 2 bases from V and 5 bases from J, with 12 bases between. The length of the CDR3 is 14 residues. Looked up from germline, CDR1 is SGHTA and CDR2 is FQGNSA.

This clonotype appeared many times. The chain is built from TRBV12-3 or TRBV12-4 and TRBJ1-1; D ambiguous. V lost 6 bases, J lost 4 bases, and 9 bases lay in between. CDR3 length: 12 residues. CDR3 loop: CASSLTGTEAFF. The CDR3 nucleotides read TGTGCCAGCAGCCTGACCGGCACTGAAGCTTTCTTT.

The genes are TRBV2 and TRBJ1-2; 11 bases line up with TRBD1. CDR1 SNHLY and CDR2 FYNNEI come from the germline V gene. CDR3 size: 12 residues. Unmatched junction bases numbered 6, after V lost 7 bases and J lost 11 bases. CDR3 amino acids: CASTWGQGEYTF. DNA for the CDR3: TGTGCCAGCACGTGGGGACAGGGGGAATACACCTTC.

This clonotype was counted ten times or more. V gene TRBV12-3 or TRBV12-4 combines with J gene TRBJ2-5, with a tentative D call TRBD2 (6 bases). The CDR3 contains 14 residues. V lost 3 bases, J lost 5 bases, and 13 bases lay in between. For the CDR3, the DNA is TGTGCCAGCAGTTTCCGCCGGGAGTGGGAGACCCAGTACTTC. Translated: CASSFRREWETQYF.